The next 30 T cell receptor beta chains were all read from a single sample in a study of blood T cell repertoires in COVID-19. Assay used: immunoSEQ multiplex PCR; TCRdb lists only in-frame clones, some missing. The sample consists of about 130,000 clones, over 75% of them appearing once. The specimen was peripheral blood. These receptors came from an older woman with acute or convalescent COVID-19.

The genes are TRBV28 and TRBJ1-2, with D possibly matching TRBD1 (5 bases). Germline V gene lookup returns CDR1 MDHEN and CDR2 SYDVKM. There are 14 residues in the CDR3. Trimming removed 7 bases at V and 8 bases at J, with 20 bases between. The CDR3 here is CASTLLIREGGYTF. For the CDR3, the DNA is TGTGCCAGCACCCTATTAATCAGGGAAGGCGGCTACACCTTC.

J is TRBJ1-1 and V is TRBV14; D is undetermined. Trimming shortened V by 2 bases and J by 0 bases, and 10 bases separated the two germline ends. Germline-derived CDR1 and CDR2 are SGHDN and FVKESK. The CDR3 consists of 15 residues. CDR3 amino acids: CASSQTDKMNTEAFF. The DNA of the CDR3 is TGTGCCAGCAGCCAAACAGACAAAATGAACACTGAAGCTTTCTTT.

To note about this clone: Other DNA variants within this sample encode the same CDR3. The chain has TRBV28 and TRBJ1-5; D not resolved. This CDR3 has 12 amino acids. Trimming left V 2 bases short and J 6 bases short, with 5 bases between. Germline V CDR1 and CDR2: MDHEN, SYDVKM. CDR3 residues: CASSLEGQPQHF. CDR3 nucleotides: TGTGCCAGCAGTTTAGAGGGTCAGCCCCAGCATTTT.

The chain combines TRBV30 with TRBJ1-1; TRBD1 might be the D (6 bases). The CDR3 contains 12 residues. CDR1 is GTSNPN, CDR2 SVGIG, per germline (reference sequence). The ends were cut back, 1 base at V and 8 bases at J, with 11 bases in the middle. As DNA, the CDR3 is TGTGCCTGGAGTGCCACAGGGACCGAAGCTTTCTTT. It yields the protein CAWSATGTEAFF.

CDR3 in DNA: TGTGCCAGCAGCCTAGGCTCGGGAAGTGAAAAGACCCAGTACTTC. Translation gives CASSLGSGSEKTQYF. This chain joins TRBV5-8 and TRBJ2-5, with a possible D match to TRBD2 (5 bases). V was trimmed by 4 bases and J by 6 bases, leaving 19 bases between them. Germline-derived CDR1 and CDR2 are SGHTS and YDEGEE. This CDR3 has 15 residues. Together with reference TRBV5-8 and TRBJ2-5, the CDR3 gives the full variable domain: EAGVTQSPTHLIKTRGQQATLRCSPISGHTSVYWYQQALGLGLQFLLWYDEGEERNRGNFPPRFSGRQFPNYSSELNVNALELEDSALYLCASSLGSGSEKTQYFGPGTRLLVL.

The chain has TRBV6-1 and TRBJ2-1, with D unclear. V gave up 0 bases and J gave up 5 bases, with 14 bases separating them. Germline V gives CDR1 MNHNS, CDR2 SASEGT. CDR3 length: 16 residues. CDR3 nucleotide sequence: TGTGCCAGCAGTGAAGCGCGTAATATCCCGAACAATGAGCAGTTCTTC. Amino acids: CASSEARNIPNNEQFF.

The DNA for the CDR3 is TGTGCCAGCAGCCCACAGGGAGAGTCAGCTTTCTTT. It codes for CASSPQGESAFF. V usage is TRBV7-2 and J usage is TRBJ1-1; possible D gene TRBD1, 6 bases. Trimming removed 5 bases at V and 10 bases at J, with 14 bases between. CDR1 SGHTA and CDR2 FQGNSA come from the germline V gene. This CDR3 is built from 12 residues.

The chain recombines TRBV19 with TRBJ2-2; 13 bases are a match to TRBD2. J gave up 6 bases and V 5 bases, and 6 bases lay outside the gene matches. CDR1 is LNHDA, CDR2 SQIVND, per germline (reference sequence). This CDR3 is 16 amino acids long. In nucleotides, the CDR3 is TGTGCCAGTAGTGCGACTAGCGGGAGGAGTTCCGGGGAGCTGTTTTTT. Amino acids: CASSATSGRSSGELFF.

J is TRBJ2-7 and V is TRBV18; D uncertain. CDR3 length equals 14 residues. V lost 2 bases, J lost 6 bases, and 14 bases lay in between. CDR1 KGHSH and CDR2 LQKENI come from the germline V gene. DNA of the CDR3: TGTGCCAGCTCACCAATCCCGTCCCCGGGCGAGCAGTACTTC. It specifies CASSPIPSPGEQYF.

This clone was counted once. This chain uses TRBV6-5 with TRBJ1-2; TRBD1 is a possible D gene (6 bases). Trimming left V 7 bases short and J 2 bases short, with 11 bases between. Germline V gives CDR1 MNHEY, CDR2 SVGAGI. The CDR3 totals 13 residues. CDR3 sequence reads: CASNTQGNYGYTF. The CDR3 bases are TGTGCCAGCAATACGCAGGGGAACTATGGCTACACCTTC.

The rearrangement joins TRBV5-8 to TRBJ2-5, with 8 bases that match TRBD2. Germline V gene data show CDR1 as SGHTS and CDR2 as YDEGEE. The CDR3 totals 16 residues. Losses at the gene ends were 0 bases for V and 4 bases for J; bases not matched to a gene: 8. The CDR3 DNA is TGTGCCAGCAGCTTGGGGCGGGGGGTTAACGGAGAGACCCAGTACTTC. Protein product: CASSLGRGVNGETQYF.

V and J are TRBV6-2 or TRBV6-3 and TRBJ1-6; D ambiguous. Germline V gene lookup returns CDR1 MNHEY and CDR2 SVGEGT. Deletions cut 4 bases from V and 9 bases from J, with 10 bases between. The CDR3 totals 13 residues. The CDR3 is CASSSPGSSPLHF. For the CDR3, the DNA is TGTGCCAGCAGTTCTCCGGGGAGTTCACCCCTCCACTTT.

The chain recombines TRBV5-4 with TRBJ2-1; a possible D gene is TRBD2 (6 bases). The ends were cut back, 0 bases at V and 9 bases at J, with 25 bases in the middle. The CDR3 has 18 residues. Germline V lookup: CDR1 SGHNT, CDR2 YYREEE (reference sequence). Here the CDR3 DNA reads TGTGCCAGCAGCTTGGCACCCTCAAGCGGGTGGGAATCCGGTGAGCAGTTCTTC. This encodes CASSLAPSSGWESGEQFF.

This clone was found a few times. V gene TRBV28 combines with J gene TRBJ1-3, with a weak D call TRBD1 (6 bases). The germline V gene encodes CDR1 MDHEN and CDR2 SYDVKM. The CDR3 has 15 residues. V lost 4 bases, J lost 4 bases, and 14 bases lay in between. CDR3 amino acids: CASSSAGAVGNTIYF. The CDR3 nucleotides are TGTGCCAGCAGTTCGGCAGGGGCCGTGGGAAACACCATATATTTT. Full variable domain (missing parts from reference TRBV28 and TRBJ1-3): DVKVTQSSRYLVKRTGEKVFLECVQDMDHENMFWYRQDPGLGLRLIYFSYDVKMKEKGDIPEGYSVSREKKERFSLILESASTNQTSMYLCASSSAGAVGNTIYFGEGSWLTVV.

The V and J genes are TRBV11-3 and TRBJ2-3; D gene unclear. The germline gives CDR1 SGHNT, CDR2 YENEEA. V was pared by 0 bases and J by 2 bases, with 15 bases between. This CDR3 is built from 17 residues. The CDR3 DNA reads TGTGCCAGCAGCTTAGATGGCCAGCGTGATAACACAGATACGCAGTATTTT. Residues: CASSLDGQRDNTDTQYF.

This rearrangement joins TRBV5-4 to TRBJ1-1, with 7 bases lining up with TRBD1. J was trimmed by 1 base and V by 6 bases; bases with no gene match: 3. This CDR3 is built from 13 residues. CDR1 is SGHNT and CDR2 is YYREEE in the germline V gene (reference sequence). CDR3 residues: CASMGQQNTEAFF. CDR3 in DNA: TGTGCCAGCATGGGACAGCAGAACACTGAAGCTTTCTTT.

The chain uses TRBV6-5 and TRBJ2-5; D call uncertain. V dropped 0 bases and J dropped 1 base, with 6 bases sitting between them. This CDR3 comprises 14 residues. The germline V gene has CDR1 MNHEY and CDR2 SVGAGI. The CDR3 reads CASSYSALQETQYF. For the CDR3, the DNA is TGTGCCAGCAGTTACTCAGCACTCCAAGAGACCCAGTACTTC.

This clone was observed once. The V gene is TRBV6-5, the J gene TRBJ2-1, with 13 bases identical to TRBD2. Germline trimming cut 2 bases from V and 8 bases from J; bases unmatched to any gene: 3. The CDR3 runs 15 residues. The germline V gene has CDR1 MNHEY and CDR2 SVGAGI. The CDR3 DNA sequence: TGTGCCAGCAGTTACCTAGGACTAGCGGGAGATGAGCAGTTCTTC. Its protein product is CASSYLGLAGDEQFF.

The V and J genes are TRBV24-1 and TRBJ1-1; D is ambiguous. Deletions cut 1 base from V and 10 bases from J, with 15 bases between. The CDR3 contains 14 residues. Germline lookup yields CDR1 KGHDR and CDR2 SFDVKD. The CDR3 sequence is CATSDLWLQSGAFF. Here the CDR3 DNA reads TGTGCCACCAGTGATTTATGGTTACAGTCCGGAGCTTTCTTT.

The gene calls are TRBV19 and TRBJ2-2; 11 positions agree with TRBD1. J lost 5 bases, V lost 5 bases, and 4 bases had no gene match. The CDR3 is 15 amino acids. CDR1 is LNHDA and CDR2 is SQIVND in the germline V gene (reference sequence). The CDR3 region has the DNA TGTGCCAGTAGTCCGGACAGGGGGCGGACCGGGGAGCTGTTTTTT. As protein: CASSPDRGRTGELFF. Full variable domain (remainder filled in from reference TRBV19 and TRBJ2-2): DGGITQSPKYLFRKEGQNVTLSCEQNLNHDAMYWYRQDPGQGLRLIYYSQIVNDFQKGDIAEGYSVSREKKESFPLTVTSAQKNPTAFYLCASSPDRGRTGELFFGEGSRLTVL.

CDR3 nucleotides: TGTGCCAGCTATACGGGCGGGGCGACGAACACTGAAGCTTTCTTT. It yields the protein CASYTGGATNTEAFF. The chain has TRBV6-5 and TRBJ1-1; TRBD1 might be the D (5 bases). Trimming stripped 8 bases from V and 1 base from J, with 17 bases between. Looked up from germline, CDR1 is MNHEY and CDR2 is SVGAGI. The CDR3 consists of 15 residues.

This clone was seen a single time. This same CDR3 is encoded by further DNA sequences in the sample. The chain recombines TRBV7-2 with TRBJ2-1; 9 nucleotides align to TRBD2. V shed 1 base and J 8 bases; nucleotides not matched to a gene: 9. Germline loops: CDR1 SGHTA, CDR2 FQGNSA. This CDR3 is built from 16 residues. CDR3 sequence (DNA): TGTGCCAGCAGCTTAGGGGGTAGCGGGAGATTAGATGAGCAGTTCTTC. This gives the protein CASSLGGSGRLDEQFF.

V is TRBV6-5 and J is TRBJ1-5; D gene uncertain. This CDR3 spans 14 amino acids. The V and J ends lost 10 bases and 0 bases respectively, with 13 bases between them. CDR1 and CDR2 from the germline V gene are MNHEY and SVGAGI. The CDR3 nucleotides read TGTGCCACCCTGGTACAGTATAGCAATCAGCCCCAGCATTTT. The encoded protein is CATLVQYSNQPQHF.

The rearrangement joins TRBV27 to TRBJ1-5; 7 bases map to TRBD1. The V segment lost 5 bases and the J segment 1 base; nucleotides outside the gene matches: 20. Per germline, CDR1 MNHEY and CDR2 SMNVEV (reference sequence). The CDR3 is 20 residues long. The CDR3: CASSRSTGLGGKISNQPQHF. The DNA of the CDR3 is TGTGCCAGCAGTCGAAGCACAGGGTTAGGGGGCAAGATCAGCAATCAGCCCCAGCATTTT.

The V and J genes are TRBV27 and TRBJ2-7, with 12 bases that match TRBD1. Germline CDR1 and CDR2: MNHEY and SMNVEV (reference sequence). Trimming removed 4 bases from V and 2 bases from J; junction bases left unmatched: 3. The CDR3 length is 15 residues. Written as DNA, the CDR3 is TGTGCCAGCAGTTCGGGACAGGGGGCGGCCTACGAGCAGTACTTC. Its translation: CASSSGQGAAYEQYF.

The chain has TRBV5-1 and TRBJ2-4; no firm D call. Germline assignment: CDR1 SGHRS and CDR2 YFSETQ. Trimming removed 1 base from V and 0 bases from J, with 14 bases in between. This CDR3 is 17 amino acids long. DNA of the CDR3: TGCGCCAGCAGCTTGCCGCGTGAGGCCCCAGCCAAAAACATTCAGTACTTC. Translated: CASSLPREAPAKNIQYF.

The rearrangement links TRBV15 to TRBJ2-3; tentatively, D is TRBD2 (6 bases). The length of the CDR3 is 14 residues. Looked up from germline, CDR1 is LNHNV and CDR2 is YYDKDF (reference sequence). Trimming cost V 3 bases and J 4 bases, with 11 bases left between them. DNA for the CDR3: TGTGCCACCAGCAGGGGAGGAGCGGCAGATACGCAGTATTTT. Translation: CATSRGGAADTQYF. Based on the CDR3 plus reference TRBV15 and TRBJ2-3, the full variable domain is DAMVIQNPRYQVTQFGKPVTLSCSQTLNHNVMYWYQQKSSQAPKLLFHYYDKDFNNEADTPDNFQSRRPNTSFCFLDIRSPGLGDTAMYLCATSRGGAADTQYFGPGTRLTVL.

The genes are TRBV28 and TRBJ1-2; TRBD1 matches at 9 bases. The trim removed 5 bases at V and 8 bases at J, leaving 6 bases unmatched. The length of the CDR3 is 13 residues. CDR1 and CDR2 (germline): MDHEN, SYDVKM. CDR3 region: CASSLTGGKGYTF. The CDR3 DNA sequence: TGTGCCAGCAGTCTTACAGGGGGCAAGGGCTACACCTTC.

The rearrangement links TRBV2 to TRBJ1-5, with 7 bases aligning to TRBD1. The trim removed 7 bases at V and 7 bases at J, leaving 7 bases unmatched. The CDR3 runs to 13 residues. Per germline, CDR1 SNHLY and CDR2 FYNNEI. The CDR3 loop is CASTERGGQPQHF. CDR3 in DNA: TGTGCCAGCACCGAACGAGGGGGCCAGCCCCAGCATTTT.

CDR3 sequence: CATSGLAGVSTDTQYF. The CDR3 DNA reads as TGTGCCACCAGCGGTCTAGCGGGAGTTTCCACAGATACGCAGTATTTT. The rearrangement uses TRBV15 and TRBJ2-3; TRBD2 aligns across 10 bases. V trimming: 5 bases; J trimming: 2 bases; junction bases outside the gene matches: 7. This CDR3 contains 16 residues. Germline assignment: CDR1 LNHNV and CDR2 YYDKDF (reference sequence).